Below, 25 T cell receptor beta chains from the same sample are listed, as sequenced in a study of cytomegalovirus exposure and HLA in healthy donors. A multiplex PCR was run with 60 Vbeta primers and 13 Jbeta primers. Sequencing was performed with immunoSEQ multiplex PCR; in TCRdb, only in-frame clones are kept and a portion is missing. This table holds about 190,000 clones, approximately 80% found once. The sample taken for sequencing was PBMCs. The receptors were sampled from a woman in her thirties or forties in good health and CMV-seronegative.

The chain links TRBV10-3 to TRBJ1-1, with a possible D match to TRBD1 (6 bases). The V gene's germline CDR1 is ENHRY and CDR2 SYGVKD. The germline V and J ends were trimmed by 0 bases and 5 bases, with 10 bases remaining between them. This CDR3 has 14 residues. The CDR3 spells CAISESRGGTEAFF. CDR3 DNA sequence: TGTGCCATCAGTGAGTCCAGGGGAGGGACTGAAGCTTTCTTT.

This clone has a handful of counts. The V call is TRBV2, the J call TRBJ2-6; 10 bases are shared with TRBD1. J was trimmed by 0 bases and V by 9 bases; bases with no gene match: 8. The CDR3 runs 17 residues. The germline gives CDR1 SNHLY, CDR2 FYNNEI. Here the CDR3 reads CARGQGLTYSGANVLTF. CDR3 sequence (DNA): TGTGCCAGGGGACAGGGGTTGACGTACTCTGGGGCCAACGTCCTGACTTTC.

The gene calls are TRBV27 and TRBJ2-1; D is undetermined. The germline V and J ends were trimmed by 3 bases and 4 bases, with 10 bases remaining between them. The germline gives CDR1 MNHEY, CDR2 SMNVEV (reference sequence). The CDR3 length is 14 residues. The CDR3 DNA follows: TGTGCCAGCAGTTTTGATACCCAGTACAATGAGCAGTTCTTC. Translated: CASSFDTQYNEQFF.

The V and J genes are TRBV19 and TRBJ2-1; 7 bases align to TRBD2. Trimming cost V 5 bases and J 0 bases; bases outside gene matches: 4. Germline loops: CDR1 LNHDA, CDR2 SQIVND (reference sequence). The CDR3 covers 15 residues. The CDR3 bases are TGTGCCAGTAGTCCCGGGAGGTCCTCCTACAATGAGCAGTTCTTC. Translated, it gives CASSPGRSSYNEQFF.

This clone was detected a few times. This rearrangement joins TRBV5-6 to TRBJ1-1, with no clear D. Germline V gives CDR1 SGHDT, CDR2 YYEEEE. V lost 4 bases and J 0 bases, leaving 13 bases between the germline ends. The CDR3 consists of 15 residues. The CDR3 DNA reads TGTGCCAGCAGCCCGAGAGCCTTTTTGAACACTGAAGCTTTCTTT. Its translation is CASSPRAFLNTEAFF.

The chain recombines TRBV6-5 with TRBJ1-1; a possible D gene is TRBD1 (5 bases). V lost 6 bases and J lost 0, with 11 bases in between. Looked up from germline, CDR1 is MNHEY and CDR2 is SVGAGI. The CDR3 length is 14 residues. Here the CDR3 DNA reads TGTGCCAGCAGGCCGACAGCCGTGAACACTGAAGCTTTCTTT. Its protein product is CASRPTAVNTEAFF.

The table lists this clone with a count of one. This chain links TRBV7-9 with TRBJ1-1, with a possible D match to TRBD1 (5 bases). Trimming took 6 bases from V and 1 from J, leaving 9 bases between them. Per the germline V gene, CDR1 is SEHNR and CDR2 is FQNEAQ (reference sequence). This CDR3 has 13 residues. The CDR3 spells CASRLTGNTEAFF. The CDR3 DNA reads TGTGCCAGCAGGCTAACAGGGAACACTGAAGCTTTCTTT.

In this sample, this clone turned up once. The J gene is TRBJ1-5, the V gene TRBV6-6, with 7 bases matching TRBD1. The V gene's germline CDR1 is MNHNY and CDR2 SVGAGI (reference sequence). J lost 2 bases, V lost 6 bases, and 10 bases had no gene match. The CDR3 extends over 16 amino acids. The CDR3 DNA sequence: TGTGCCAGCAGCTCACGAGACAGGGACGGCAATCAGCCCCAGCATTTT. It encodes CASSSRDRDGNQPQHF.

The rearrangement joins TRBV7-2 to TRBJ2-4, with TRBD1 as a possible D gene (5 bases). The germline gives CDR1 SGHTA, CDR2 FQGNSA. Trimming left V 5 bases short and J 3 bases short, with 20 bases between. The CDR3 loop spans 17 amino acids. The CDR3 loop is CASSPQGALLSKNIQYF. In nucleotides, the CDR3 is TGTGCCAGCAGCCCCCAGGGCGCCCTTCTGAGCAAAAACATTCAGTACTTC.

In DNA, the CDR3 is TGTGCCAGTAGTCCCGGACTAGGGGGAGAGACCCAGTACTTC. As protein: CASSPGLGGETQYF. The chain combines TRBV19 with TRBJ2-5; tentative D call: TRBD2 (7 bases). Germline CDR1 LNHDA, CDR2 SQIVND (reference sequence). This CDR3 spans 14 amino acids. Trimming took 5 bases from V and 4 from J, leaving 14 bases between them. The full variable domain, completed using reference TRBV19 and TRBJ2-5, is DGGITQSPKYLFRKEGQNVTLSCEQNLNHDAMYWYRQDPGQGLRLIYYSQIVNDFQKGDIAEGYSVSREKKESFPLTVTSAQKNPTAFYLCASSPGLGGETQYFGPGTRLLVL.

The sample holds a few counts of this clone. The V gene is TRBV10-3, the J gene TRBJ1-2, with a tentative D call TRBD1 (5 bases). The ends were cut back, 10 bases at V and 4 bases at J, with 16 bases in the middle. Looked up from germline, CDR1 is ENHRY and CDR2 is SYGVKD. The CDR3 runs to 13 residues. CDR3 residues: CATIRDSSYGYTF. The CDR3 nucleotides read TGTGCCACGATACGGGACTCCAGCTATGGCTACACCTTC.

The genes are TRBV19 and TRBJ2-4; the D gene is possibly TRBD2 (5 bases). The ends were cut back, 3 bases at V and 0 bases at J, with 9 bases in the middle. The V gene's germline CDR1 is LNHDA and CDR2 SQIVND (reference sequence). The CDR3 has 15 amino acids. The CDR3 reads CASSIRDIAKNIQYF. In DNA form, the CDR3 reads TGTGCCAGTAGTATCCGGGATATAGCCAAAAACATTCAGTACTTC.

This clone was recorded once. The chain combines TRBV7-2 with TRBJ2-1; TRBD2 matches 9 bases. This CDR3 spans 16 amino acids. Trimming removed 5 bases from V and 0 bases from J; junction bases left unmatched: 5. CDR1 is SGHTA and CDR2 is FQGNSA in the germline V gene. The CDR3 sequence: CASSPNSGSSYNEQFF. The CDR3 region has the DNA TGTGCCAGCAGCCCCAATAGCGGGAGCTCCTACAATGAGCAGTTCTTC. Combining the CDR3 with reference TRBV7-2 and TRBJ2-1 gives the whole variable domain GAGVSQSPSNKVTEKGKDVELRCDPISGHTALYWYRQSLGQGLEFLIYFQGNSAPDKSGLPSDRFSAERTGGSVSTLTIQRTQQEDSAVYLCASSPNSGSSYNEQFFGPGTRLTVL.

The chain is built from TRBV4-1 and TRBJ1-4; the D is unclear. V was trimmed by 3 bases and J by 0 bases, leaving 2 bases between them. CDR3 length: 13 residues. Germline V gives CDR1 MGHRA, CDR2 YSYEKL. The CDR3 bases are TGCGCCAGCAGCCACGCAACTAATGAAAAACTGTTTTTT. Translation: CASSHATNEKLFF.

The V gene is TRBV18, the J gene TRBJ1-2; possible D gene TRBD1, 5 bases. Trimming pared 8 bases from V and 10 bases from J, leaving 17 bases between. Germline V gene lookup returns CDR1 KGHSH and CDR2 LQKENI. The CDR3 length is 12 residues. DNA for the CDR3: TGTGCCAGCGCCCCCGGGACTAAGGACTACACCTTC. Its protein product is CASAPGTKDYTF.

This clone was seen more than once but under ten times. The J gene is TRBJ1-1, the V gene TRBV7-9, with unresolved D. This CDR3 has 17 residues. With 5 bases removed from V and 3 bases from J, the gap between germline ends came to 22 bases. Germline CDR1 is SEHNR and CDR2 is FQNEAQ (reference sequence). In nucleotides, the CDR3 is TGTGCCAGCAGCCGCTATTGGGGAGGCAACTACGACACTGAAGCTTTCTTT. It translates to CASSRYWGGNYDTEAFF.

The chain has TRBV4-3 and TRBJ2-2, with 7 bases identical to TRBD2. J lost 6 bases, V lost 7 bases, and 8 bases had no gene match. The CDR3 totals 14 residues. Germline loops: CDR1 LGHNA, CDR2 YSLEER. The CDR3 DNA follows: TGCGCCAGCAACCGGGACTATGGGTCCGGGGAGCTGTTTTTT. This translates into CASNRDYGSGELFF.

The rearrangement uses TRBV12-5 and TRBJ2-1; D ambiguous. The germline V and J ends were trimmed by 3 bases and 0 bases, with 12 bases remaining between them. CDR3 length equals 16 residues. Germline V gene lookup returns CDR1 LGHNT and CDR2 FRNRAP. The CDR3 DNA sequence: TGTGCTAGTGGTTTTTCGACCTGGAGCTCCTACAATGAGCAGTTCTTC. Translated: CASGFSTWSSYNEQFF.

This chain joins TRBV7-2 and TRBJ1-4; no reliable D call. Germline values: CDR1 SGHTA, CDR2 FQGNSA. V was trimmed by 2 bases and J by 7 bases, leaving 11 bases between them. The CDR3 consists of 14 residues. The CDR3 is CASSLSPRGEKLFF. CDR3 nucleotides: TGTGCCAGCAGCTTATCCCCAAGAGGTGAAAAACTGTTTTTT.

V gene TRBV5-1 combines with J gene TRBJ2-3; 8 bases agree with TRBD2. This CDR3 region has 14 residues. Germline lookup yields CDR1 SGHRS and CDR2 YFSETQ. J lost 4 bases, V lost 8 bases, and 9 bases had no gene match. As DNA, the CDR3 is TGCGCCAGTCTCCCGGGAGGGCCATCAGATACGCAGTATTTT. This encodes CASLPGGPSDTQYF.

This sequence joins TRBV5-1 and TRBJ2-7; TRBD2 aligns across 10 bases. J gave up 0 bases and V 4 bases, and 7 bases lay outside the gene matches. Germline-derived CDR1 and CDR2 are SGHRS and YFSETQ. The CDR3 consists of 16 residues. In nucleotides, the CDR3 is TGCGCCAGCAGCAGGACGACTAGCGGGTTCTCCTACGAGCAGTACTTC. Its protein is CASSRTTSGFSYEQYF.

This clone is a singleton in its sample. The CDR3 DNA is TGCGCCAGCAGCTTGGATGGGCGGGAGTTAGATACGCAGTATTTT. This encodes CASSLDGRELDTQYF. V is TRBV5-1 and J is TRBJ2-3, with TRBD2 matching over 7 bases. The CDR3 covers 15 residues. Germline-derived CDR1 and CDR2 are SGHRS and YFSETQ. Trimming took 0 bases from V and 5 from J; bases not matched to a gene: 6.

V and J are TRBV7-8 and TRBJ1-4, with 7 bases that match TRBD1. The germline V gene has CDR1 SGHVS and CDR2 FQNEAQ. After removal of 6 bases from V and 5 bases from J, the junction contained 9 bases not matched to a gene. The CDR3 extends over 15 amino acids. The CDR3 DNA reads TGTGCCAGCAGTCTAACAGGGGCCCGAAATGAAAAACTGTTTTTT. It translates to CASSLTGARNEKLFF.

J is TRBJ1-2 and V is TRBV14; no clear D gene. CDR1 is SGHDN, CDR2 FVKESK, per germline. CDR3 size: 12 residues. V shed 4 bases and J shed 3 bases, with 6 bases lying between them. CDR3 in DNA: TGTGCCAGCAGCCCTCGGGACTATGGCTACACCTTC. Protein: CASSPRDYGYTF.

CDR3 sequence: CASKPGQSNEKLFF. The CDR3, as DNA: TGTGCCAGCAAACCGGGACAGTCTAATGAAAAACTGTTTTTT. The V call is TRBV6-5, the J call TRBJ1-4; 7 nucleotides match TRBD1. CDR3 length equals 14 residues. V lost 7 bases, J lost 3 bases, and 5 bases stayed unmatched. Germline CDR1 and CDR2: MNHEY and SVGAGI.